The 4 T cell receptor beta chains below come from one sample, sequenced in a study of CD8+ T cells in alopecia areata. RNA extraction was followed by reverse transcription into cDNA, which acted as the sequencing template. The data were produced by immunoSEQ multiplex PCR, yet TCRdb's version contains in-frame clones alone and is incomplete. The sample shows 75,000 to 100,000 clones, under 45% of them seen only once. Sequenced material: CD4+ T cells sorted from blood. The receptors come from a human donor with alopecia areata.

This clone was found a few times. The chain uses TRBV11-2 and TRBJ2-5, with TRBD1 matching 9 bases. V was clipped by 4 bases and J by 3 bases; unmatched bases: 3. Germline values: CDR1 SGHAT, CDR2 FQNNGV. The CDR3 covers 14 residues. The CDR3: CASSSGQGKETQYF. The CDR3, as DNA: TGTGCCAGCAGCTCGGGACAGGGTAAAGAGACCCAGTACTTC.

The chain couples TRBV18 to TRBJ1-2; D is unresolved. V lost 3 bases, J lost 1 base, and 6 bases lay in between. The length of the CDR3 is 13 residues. The germline CDR1 and CDR2 sequences are KGHSH and LQKENI. DNA of the CDR3: TGTGCCAGCTCACCTCGGAATAACTATGGCTACACCTTC. The encoded protein is CASSPRNNYGYTF.

The chain uses TRBV30 and TRBJ2-7; perhaps TRBD1 as D (5 bases). Germline V gene sequence: CDR1 GTSNPN, CDR2 SVGIG (reference sequence). The CDR3 length is 11 residues. Deletions cut 3 bases from V and 8 bases from J, with 11 bases between. In DNA, the CDR3 is TGTGCCTGGAGCTCAGGGCCCAAGCAGTACTTC. This translates into CAWSSGPKQYF.

The chain couples TRBV7-8 to TRBJ2-1, with 9 bases lining up with TRBD2. Germline CDR1 is SGHVS and CDR2 is FQNEAQ. CDR3 size: 16 residues. After removal of 0 bases from V and 4 bases from J, the junction contained 4 bases not matched to a gene. CDR3 amino acids: CASSLAASGAYNEQFF. The CDR3 DNA follows: TGTGCCAGCAGCTTAGCGGCTAGCGGGGCTTACAATGAGCAGTTCTTC. Complete variable domain (other parts from reference TRBV7-8 and TRBJ2-1): GAGVSQSPRYKVAKRGQDVALRCDPISGHVSLFWYQQALGQGPEFLTYFQNEAQLDKSGLPSDRFFAERPEGSVSTLKIQRTQQEDSAVYLCASSLAASGAYNEQFFGPGTRLTVL.